A selection of T cell receptor beta chains follows, all from one sample in a study of blood T cell repertoires in COVID-19. Some clones are missing from TCRdb's copy, which holds only in-frame ones; the method was immunoSEQ multiplex PCR. Of a few hundred thousand clones detected, approximately 80% appear once; the ten largest clones hold 4.2%. Sequencing used peripheral blood. The source of these receptors is a man aged 60 to 69 with acute or convalescent COVID-19. Both conserved end residues are part of each CDR3. The D gene is left open where the match is weak. Where a row states a size, it is once, few, many or the class of an expanded clone; other rows omit it.

V gene	J gene	D gene	clone size	CDR3 protein	CDR3 DNA
TRBV18	TRBJ1-6	-	few	CASSPRDGRGNSPLHF	TGTGCCAGCTCACCTCGAGACGGCAGGGGTAATTCACCCCTCCACTTT
TRBV4-1	TRBJ2-5	TRBD2	-	CASSQGPSGGSGQETQYF	TGCGCCAGCAGCCAAGGTCCTAGCGGGGGCTCCGGGCAAGAGACCCAGTACTTC
TRBV28	TRBJ2-1	TRBD2	few	CASSLWGAGGRPNEQFF	TGTGCCAGCAGTTTATGGGGGGCGGGAGGCAGACCAAATGAGCAGTTCTTC
TRBV12-5	TRBJ2-2	TRBD1	few	CASGLGTGPTGELFF	TGTGCTAGTGGTTTGGGGACAGGTCCGACCGGGGAGCTGTTTTTT
TRBV30	TRBJ2-1	-	-	CAWSQGILYNEQFF	TGTGCCTGGAGTCAGGGGATCCTCTACAATGAGCAGTTCTTC
TRBV18	TRBJ1-1	-	-	CASSPPGRNTEAFF	TGTGCCAGCTCACCACCGGGGAGGAACACTGAAGCTTTCTTT
TRBV5-1	TRBJ2-5	-	-	CASSQEVRAGQETQYF	TGCGCCAGCAGCCAGGAGGTGCGGGCCGGTCAAGAGACCCAGTACTTC
TRBV6-6	TRBJ1-2	-	-	CASSYRGTGTKGYTF	TGTGCCAGCAGTTACAGGGGGACGGGCACCAAGGGCTACACCTTC
TRBV6-6	TRBJ2-2	-	-	CASRRTGELFF	TGTGCCAGCAGGAGGACCGGGGAGCTGTTTTTT
TRBV27	TRBJ2-7	TRBD1	-	CASSLSWTGDYEQYF	TGTGCCAGCAGTTTATCCTGGACAGGGGACTACGAGCAGTACTTC
TRBV9	TRBJ2-7	-	-	CASSVNGDEQYF	TGTGCCAGCAGCGTAAACGGGGACGAGCAGTACTTC
TRBV7-8	TRBJ2-1	-	-	CASSLPQGYEQFF	TGTGCCAGCAGCTTACCCCAGGGGTATGAGCAGTTCTTC
TRBV10-1	TRBJ2-3	-	-	CASGGTSTDTQYF	TGCGCCAGCGGGGGGACTAGCACAGATACGCAGTATTTT
TRBV6-5	TRBJ2-5	-	-	CASSYQQGQETQYF	TGTGCCAGCAGTTACCAACAGGGCCAAGAGACCCAGTACTTC
TRBV7-2	TRBJ2-2	-	-	CASSLSHRTTGELFF	TGTGCCAGCAGCTTATCCCACAGGACCACCGGGGAGCTGTTTTTT
TRBV4-1	TRBJ1-2	-	-	CASSPGDYGYTF	TGCGCCAGCAGCCCGGGAGACTATGGCTACACCTTC
TRBV6-5	TRBJ2-7	-	-	CASSYGRNPYEQYF	TGTGCCAGCAGTTACGGGAGAAACCCCTACGAGCAGTACTTC
TRBV5-1	TRBJ2-7	TRBD1	-	CASSEGAASYEQYF	TGCGCCAGCAGCGAGGGGGCTGCAAGCTACGAGCAGTACTTC
TRBV7-9	TRBJ2-7	-	-	CASSLIGAHEQYF	TGTGCCAGCAGCTTAATAGGGGCCCACGAGCAGTACTTC
TRBV27	TRBJ2-3	-	-	CASSLGQPTDTQYF	TGTGCCAGCAGTTTAGGGCAGCCCACAGATACGCAGTATTTT
TRBV4-3	TRBJ2-7	-	few	CASSQAALRLSRYF	TGCGCCAGCAGCCAAGCCGCCCTCCGACTATCGAGGTACTTC
TRBV27	TRBJ2-1	TRBD1	-	CASTRGQGEQFF	TGTGCCAGCACCCGGGGACAGGGGGAGCAGTTCTTC
TRBV5-1	TRBJ2-3	TRBD2	-	CASSLGTLAGVVTTDTQYF	TGCGCCAGCAGCCTGGGGACTCTAGCGGGGGTTGTCACCACAGATACGCAGTATTTT
TRBV6-5	TRBJ1-3	TRBD1	-	CASSSDRGNTIYF	TGTGCCAGCAGTTCGGACAGGGGAAACACCATATATTTT
TRBV18	TRBJ2-7	-	-	CASSPSWNPSSYEQYF	TGTGCCAGCTCGCCATCGTGGAACCCTAGCTCCTACGAGCAGTACTTC
TRBV5-1	TRBJ2-2	-	-	CASSLGQENTGELFF	TGCGCCAGCAGCTTGGGGCAGGAGAACACCGGGGAGCTGTTTTTT
TRBV5-1	TRBJ2-7	-	once	CASRGTLSSYEQYF	TGCGCCAGCAGGGGGACTCTCTCCTCCTACGAGCAGTACTTC
TRBV30	TRBJ1-5	-	-	CAWSVLGRESNQPQHF	TGTGCCTGGAGTGTACTTGGCAGGGAAAGCAATCAGCCCCAGCATTTT